This TCR beta chain was recorded in a study of blood T cell repertoires in COVID-19. Study-level background: Samples taken during acute and convalescent COVID-19 were collected in the United States, Italy and Spain.

This clone was seen just once. Authors' data handling: Using reference gene primer amplification, nucleated cell counts were estimated. TCRdb's copy holds only in-frame clones and misses some; the assay was immunoSEQ multiplex PCR. Clone size and the V and J calls come from that table; the DNA yielded D and trimming. Among about 80,000 clones listed, 82% were seen once. Looked up from germline, CDR1 is LNHDA and CDR2 is SQIVND (reference sequence). The length of the CDR3 is 16 residues. Deletions cut 3 bases from V and 0 bases from J, with 13 bases between. The source material was peripheral blood. The source is a human donor in a cohort sampled during active COVID-19. This chain uses TRBV19 with TRBJ2-3; tentative D call: TRBD2 (6 bases). CDR3 sequence: CASSIRLASSTDTQYF. In DNA, the CDR3 is TGTGCCAGTAGTATCAGGCTAGCGAGTAGCACAGATACGCAGTATTTT.